This TCR beta chain was sequenced for a study of T cells in Graves' hyperthyroidism and ophthalmopathy. The study, taken as a whole, reports: Researchers report that a 13 V-J model separated ophthalmopathy from stable hyperthyroidism. Most expanded thyroid clonotypes above 0.001 recurred in blood.

Fresh peripheral blood, around 11 ml of it, supplied the PBMCs. Concerning this clonotype itself: What it binds is not known.

RNA transcripts provided the source from which TCR beta CDR3 regions were amplified. The study used the HTBI primer set for a first-round RT-PCR of the TCR CDR3. TCRdb processed the multiplex PCR reads anew with MiXCR; each CDR3 protein has one entry. This table has a few hundred thousand distinct CDR3 sequences, approximately 20% appearing once. CDR3 size: 13 residues. V was shortened by 6 bases and J by 5 bases, with 13 bases between the two germline ends. The germline V gene has CDR1 MNHNS and CDR2 SASEGT. The source material was blood. The TCR sequence derives from a man in his forties with Graves' hyperthyroidism. The gene calls are TRBV6-1 and TRBJ1-1; no definite D call. The CDR3 sequence: CASRLAGWTEAFF. The DNA for the CDR3 is TGTGCCAGCAGGCTGGCGGGGTGGACTGAAGCTTTCTTT.